This passage covers 31 T cell receptor beta chains from one sample sequenced in a study of PD-L1 blockade in urothelial cancer (dated 2017 in TCRdb). The receptor library was made with the immunoSEQ multiplex PCR assay. TCRdb provides this immuneACCESS table in a form limited to in-frame rearrangements. Some clones are lacking; in checked studies, under half of them reflect an unresolved V gene, and why the rest are absent is not known. The sample includes around 86,000 clones, with 85% observed a single time. The ten biggest clones cover 6.5% to 8% of the sample. The time point label corresponds to: pretreatment peripheral blood. The source material was PBMCs, sampled around atezolizumab (anti-PD-L1) treatment. The receptor source for this set is a middle-aged man with urothelial cancer.

V usage is TRBV2 and J usage is TRBJ1-1; D not certain. The CDR3 is 16 residues long. Germline loops: CDR1 SNHLY, CDR2 FYNNEI. The ends were cut back, 3 bases at V and 0 bases at J, with 14 bases in the middle. The CDR3 protein is CASSEEDGRMNTEAFF. As DNA, the CDR3 is TGTGCCAGCAGTGAGGAGGACGGACGGATGAACACTGAAGCTTTCTTT.

The V call is TRBV11-3, the J call TRBJ2-7, with 11 bases matching TRBD1. CDR3 length equals 17 residues. Looked up from germline, CDR1 is SGHNT and CDR2 is YENEEA. V trimming: 4 bases; J trimming: 7 bases; junction bases outside the gene matches: 15. The CDR3 is CASSSEADWTGGSEQYF. Written as DNA, the CDR3 is TGTGCCAGCAGCTCCGAGGCTGATTGGACAGGGGGCAGTGAGCAGTACTTC. The entire variable domain, with the rest obtained from reference TRBV11-3 and TRBJ2-7, is as follows: EAGVVQSPRYKIIEKKQPVAFWCNPISGHNTLYWYLQNLGQGPELLIRYENEEAVDDSQLPKDRFSAERLKGVDSTLKIQPAELGDSAVYLCASSSEADWTGGSEQYFGPGTRLTVT.

This clone was counted a few times. The chain employs TRBV19 and TRBJ2-2; 9 positions match TRBD2. The length of the CDR3 is 15 residues. The germline CDR1 and CDR2 sequences are LNHDA and SQIVND (reference sequence). V lost 2 bases, J lost 4 bases, and 2 bases stayed unmatched. DNA of the CDR3: TGTGCCAGTAGTATAAAAGCGGGAGGCACCGGGGAGCTGTTTTTT. Its translation: CASSIKAGGTGELFF.

The CDR3 sequence is CATSRAGGPQHF. CDR3 nucleotides: TGTGCCACCAGCAGGGCGGGGGGGCCCCAGCATTTT. The chain links TRBV15 to TRBJ1-5, with a weak D call TRBD1 (5 bases). This CDR3 comprises 12 residues. V shed 3 bases and J shed 9 bases, with 9 bases lying between them. Per the germline V gene, CDR1 is LNHNV and CDR2 is YYDKDF (reference sequence).

J is TRBJ2-3 and V is TRBV19; weak D call: TRBD2 (5 bases). Germline V CDR1 and CDR2: LNHDA, SQIVND (reference sequence). The CDR3 runs to 15 residues. Trimming removed 4 bases at V and 3 bases at J, with 14 bases between. This CDR3 reads CASSRTDSGTDTQYF. CDR3 bases: TGTGCCAGTAGTAGGACTGATAGTGGGACAGATACGCAGTATTTT.

The chain recombines TRBV25-1 with TRBJ2-7; a possible D gene is TRBD2 (5 bases). This CDR3 region has 13 residues. Trimming stripped 7 bases from V and 4 bases from J, with 14 bases between. Germline CDR1 is MGHDK and CDR2 is SYGVNS. CDR3 in amino acids: CASTGLGLYEQYF. CDR3 bases: TGTGCCAGCACGGGCCTCGGACTTTACGAGCAGTACTTC.

This chain joins TRBV6-6 and TRBJ2-7; 12 bases align to TRBD1. The CDR3 totals 15 residues. The ends lost 2 bases at V and 6 bases at J; junction bases unmatched: 5. Germline V gives CDR1 MNHNY, CDR2 SVGAGI (reference sequence). The CDR3, as DNA: TGTGCCAGCAGTTACCTAGGGACAGGGGGCGGCGAGCAGTACTTC. Translating gives CASSYLGTGGGEQYF.

This clone is a singleton in its sample. V gene TRBV28 combines with J gene TRBJ2-7; D remains ambiguous. Germline V lookup: CDR1 MDHEN, CDR2 SYDVKM. The CDR3 spans 17 residues. The V and J ends lost 5 bases and 3 bases respectively, with 23 bases between them. CDR3 sequence reads: CASSTSIGHLGYYEQYF. For the CDR3, the DNA is TGTGCCAGCAGTACCTCTATCGGCCATCTCGGGTACTACGAGCAGTACTTC.

The count of this clone is one. V usage is TRBV5-4 and J usage is TRBJ1-1; 7 bases align to TRBD1. V gave up 4 bases and J gave up 4 bases; unmatched junction bases: 10. The germline V gene has CDR1 SGHNT and CDR2 YYREEE (reference sequence). This CDR3 comprises 15 residues. The CDR3: CASSPRQGSGTEAFF. DNA for the CDR3: TGTGCCAGCAGCCCGAGACAGGGAAGTGGCACTGAAGCTTTCTTT.

The V and J genes are TRBV7-2 and TRBJ2-5; TRBD2 aligns across 12 bases. Germline lookup yields CDR1 SGHTA and CDR2 FQGNSA. With 3 bases clipped from V and 2 bases from J, the junction kept 10 bases outside the gene matches. This CDR3 spans 18 amino acids. CDR3 nucleotides: TGTGCCAGCAGCTTTCTGGGACTAGCGGGTCCCGGGCAAGAGACCCAGTACTTC. Translated, it gives CASSFLGLAGPGQETQYF.

The chain joins TRBV28 to TRBJ2-7; 7 bases line up with TRBD1. CDR3 size: 13 residues. Germline V lookup: CDR1 MDHEN, CDR2 SYDVKM. Trimming cost V 10 bases and J 5 bases; bases outside gene matches: 11. CDR3 residues: CATPWTGSHEQYF. The CDR3 DNA follows: TGTGCCACCCCCTGGACAGGCAGCCACGAGCAGTACTTC. Filled out from reference TRBV28 and TRBJ2-7, the complete variable domain reads DVKVTQSSRYLVKRTGEKVFLECVQDMDHENMFWYRQDPGLGLRLIYFSYDVKMKEKGDIPEGYSVSREKKERFSLILESASTNQTSMYLCATPWTGSHEQYFGPGTRLTVT.

The CDR3 loop reads CASSQPRGTSGANNEQFF. CDR3 nucleotides: TGTGCCAGCAGCCAACCCCGGGGGACTAGCGGGGCTAACAATGAGCAGTTCTTC. This chain uses TRBV14 with TRBJ2-1, with TRBD2 matching 13 bases. This CDR3 spans 18 amino acids. J gave up 5 bases and V 2 bases, and 9 bases lay outside the gene matches. Germline CDR1 reads SGHDN; CDR2 reads FVKESK.

The rearrangement links TRBV7-2 to TRBJ1-1; no clear D gene. Germline CDR1 and CDR2: SGHTA and FQGNSA. The CDR3 sequence is 13 residues long. V lost 1 base and J 1 base, leaving 4 bases between the germline ends. The CDR3 reads CASSLEPNTEAFF. The CDR3 region has the DNA TGTGCCAGCAGCTTAGAGCCGAACACTGAAGCTTTCTTT.

The rearrangement links TRBV9 to TRBJ2-7; 7 positions agree with TRBD2. V shed 3 bases and J 6 bases; nucleotides not matched to a gene: 9. The CDR3 runs 14 residues. Germline V lookup: CDR1 SGDLS, CDR2 YYNGEE. CDR3 residues: CASSATGTTGEQYF. The CDR3 DNA is TGTGCCAGCAGCGCCACCGGGACTACGGGCGAGCAGTACTTC.

This clone came up a few times. The gene calls are TRBV30 and TRBJ1-2; the D gene is possibly TRBD1 (5 bases). Trimming removed 5 bases at V and 5 bases at J, with 6 bases between. CDR1 is GTSNPN and CDR2 is SVGIG in the germline V gene (reference sequence). The CDR3 contains 10 residues. The CDR3 here is CAWGQYGYTF. The CDR3 bases are TGTGCCTGGGGACAATATGGCTACACCTTC.

V usage is TRBV4-1 and J usage is TRBJ2-7, with TRBD1 matching 10 bases. Unmatched junction bases numbered 4, after V lost 4 bases and J lost 1 base. The germline CDR1 and CDR2 sequences are MGHRA and YSYEKL. This CDR3 spans 15 amino acids. For the CDR3, the DNA is TGCGCCAGCAGCCGAGGGACAGGGGATTCCTACGAGCAGTACTTC. It codes for CASSRGTGDSYEQYF.

This clone was seen only once. The CDR3 region is CASSPHASGTSGRGDTQYF. For the CDR3, the DNA is TGTGCCAGCAGCCCACACGCCTCCGGGACTAGCGGGAGAGGGGATACGCAGTATTTT. The chain employs TRBV7-9 and TRBJ2-3, with 14 bases identical to TRBD2. CDR3 length: 19 residues. Germline CDR1 and CDR2: SEHNR and FQNEAQ (reference sequence). V trimming: 5 bases; J trimming: 6 bases; junction bases outside the gene matches: 16.

V and J are TRBV7-8 and TRBJ2-1, with D uncertain. V lost 5 bases and J 0 bases, leaving 17 bases between the germline ends. The germline V gene has CDR1 SGHVS and CDR2 FQNEAQ. The CDR3 covers 17 residues. CDR3 loop: CASSPARRSGSYNEQFF. CDR3 DNA: TGTGCCAGCAGCCCGGCGAGGAGAAGTGGCTCCTACAATGAGCAGTTCTTC.

The rearrangement links TRBV4-1 to TRBJ2-1, with a possible D match to TRBD2 (8 bases). Looked up from germline, CDR1 is MGHRA and CDR2 is YSYEKL. The V end was cut by 5 bases, the J end by 7 bases, with 21 bases between. The CDR3 totals 16 residues. CDR3 residues: CASSSSGQGGQNEQFF. CDR3 coding DNA: TGCGCCAGCAGCTCTAGCGGGCAGGGGGGACAAAATGAGCAGTTCTTC.

The chain employs TRBV19 and TRBJ1-2, with TRBD1 matching 11 bases. The CDR3 consists of 14 residues. The V segment lost 6 bases and the J segment 4 bases; nucleotides outside the gene matches: 4. CDR1 is LNHDA, CDR2 SQIVND, per germline (reference sequence). CDR3 region: CASRPGTGGYGYTF. The DNA for the CDR3 is TGTGCCAGTAGGCCCGGGACAGGGGGCTATGGCTACACCTTC.

V gene TRBV28 combines with J gene TRBJ2-5, with 8 positions matching TRBD1. V lost 7 bases to trimming and J lost 7 bases; unmatched junction nucleotides: 14. This CDR3 spans 15 amino acids. Germline CDR1 and CDR2: MDHEN and SYDVKM. CDR3 residues: CASTPASDRVATQYF. DNA for the CDR3: TGTGCCAGCACCCCCGCCTCGGACAGGGTGGCGACCCAGTACTTC.

There are a few counts of this clone. V usage is TRBV6-1 and J usage is TRBJ1-5, with no clear D. V was cut by 2 bases and J by 6 bases, with 8 bases left in between. Looked up from germline, CDR1 is MNHNS and CDR2 is SASEGT. This CDR3 region has 13 residues. CDR3 sequence: CASSEPGPQPQHF. CDR3 nucleotide sequence: TGTGCCAGCAGTGAACCGGGTCCTCAGCCCCAGCATTTT.

V and J are TRBV4-3 and TRBJ1-1; the D gene is possibly TRBD1 (5 bases). V lost 1 base, J lost 1 base, and 13 bases lay in between. The germline CDR1 and CDR2 sequences are LGHNA and YSLEER. This CDR3 has 16 residues. CDR3: CASSQGAGHWNTEAFF. The CDR3 DNA reads TGCGCCAGCAGCCAAGGAGCAGGGCATTGGAACACTGAAGCTTTCTTT.

This chain links TRBV27 with TRBJ2-7; D unresolved. The CDR3 length is 15 residues. V lost 6 bases to trimming and J lost 5 bases, with 20 bases between them. Germline V gives CDR1 MNHEY, CDR2 SMNVEV (reference sequence). The CDR3 spells CASSPTLGTSNEQYF. The CDR3, as DNA: TGTGCCAGCAGCCCCACCCTAGGAACCTCTAACGAGCAGTACTTC.

This clone was seen a handful of times. The V call is TRBV7-9, the J call TRBJ2-5, with 8 bases identical to TRBD2. Germline V gene lookup returns CDR1 SEHNR and CDR2 FQNEAQ (reference sequence). The CDR3 has 16 residues. J gave up 5 bases and V 2 bases, and 10 bases lay outside the gene matches. The DNA of the CDR3 is TGTGCCAGCAGCTTAAGCGGGAGCTTGTATGGGGAGACCCAGTACTTC. Translating gives CASSLSGSLYGETQYF.

The chain employs TRBV6-5 and TRBJ2-7, with 7 bases matching TRBD1. J was trimmed by 3 bases and V by 6 bases; bases with no gene match: 8. This CDR3 contains 14 residues. Germline V gene data show CDR1 as MNHEY and CDR2 as SVGAGI. The CDR3 DNA reads TGTGCCAGCAGCCCTGATACAGGGGACTACGAGCAGTACTTC. Protein sequence: CASSPDTGDYEQYF.

The chain recombines TRBV27 with TRBJ2-5, with D perhaps TRBD2 (5 bases). This CDR3 has 16 residues. Germline values: CDR1 MNHEY, CDR2 SMNVEV (reference sequence). The V gene lost 3 bases and the J gene lost 3 bases, with 17 bases spanning the gap. The CDR3 loop is CASSFMSGSLKETQYF. CDR3 bases: TGTGCCAGCAGTTTCATGAGCGGATCTTTAAAAGAGACCCAGTACTTC.

The J gene is TRBJ2-5, the V gene TRBV18, with 7 nucleotides matching TRBD2. Germline V gene lookup returns CDR1 KGHSH and CDR2 LQKENI. This CDR3 region has 15 residues. The J segment lost 2 bases and the V segment lost 2 bases, leaving 5 bases of the junction unmatched. The CDR3 DNA follows: TGTGCCAGCTCACCAGGTAGCGGGCATCAAGAGACCCAGTACTTC. Its protein product is CASSPGSGHQETQYF. Supplemented by reference TRBV18 and TRBJ2-5, the full variable domain reads NAGVMQNPRHLVRRRGQEARLRCSPMKGHSHVYWYRQLPEEGLKFMVYLQKENIIDESGMPKERFSAEFPKEGPSILRIQQVVRGDSAAYFCASSPGSGHQETQYFGPGTRLLVL.

This clone turned up a few times. J is TRBJ1-1 and V is TRBV6-5, with 8 bases matching TRBD1. The J segment lost 10 bases and the V segment lost 5 bases, leaving 9 bases of the junction unmatched. Germline CDR1 is MNHEY and CDR2 is SVGAGI. The CDR3 covers 13 residues. The CDR3 nucleotides are TGTGCCAGCAGTAAGGACAGGGCGAAGGCAGCTTTCTTT. This translates into CASSKDRAKAAFF.

The V gene is TRBV7-9, the J gene TRBJ1-4; D not resolved. The germline V gene encodes CDR1 SEHNR and CDR2 FQNEAQ (reference sequence). With 4 bases removed from V and 0 bases from J, the gap between germline ends came to 9 bases. The CDR3 is 15 residues long. CDR3 sequence: CASSSHGATNEKLFF. In DNA, the CDR3 is TGTGCCAGCAGCTCCCACGGGGCAACTAATGAAAAACTGTTTTTT.

The chain is built from TRBV5-1 and TRBJ1-1; TRBD1 aligns across 12 bases. V lost 2 bases and J lost 6; bases outside the gene matches: 11. The CDR3 has 17 amino acids. Germline assignment: CDR1 SGHRS and CDR2 YFSETQ. The CDR3 loop reads CASSLGTGGFLGSEAFF. Written as DNA, the CDR3 is TGCGCCAGCAGCTTAGGGACAGGGGGCTTTCTGGGTTCTGAAGCTTTCTTT.